A single sample gave rise to the 2 T cell receptor beta chains below, sequenced in a study of low-dose radiotherapy and immunotherapy resistance in tumors. With a constant-region primer and a V-primer adapter, TCRs were subjected to 20 to 25 PCR cycles of amplification. In TCRdb, the reads were re-called with MiXCR into one record per CDR3 protein. Among some 45,000 distinct CDR3 sequences listed, approximately 12% were seen once. Time point defined: before trial treatment. The sequencing here drew on PBMCs, taken before treatment. The receptors stem from a female donor with ovarian cancer.

This clonotype was seen more than once but under ten times. V and J are TRBV28 and TRBJ2-1; D is uncertain. Germline assignment: CDR1 MDHEN and CDR2 SYDVKM. V dropped 5 bases and J dropped 8 bases, with 10 bases sitting between them. CDR3 length: 12 residues. The CDR3 DNA reads TGTGCCAGCAGTCTTCTAGTCGATGAGCAGTTCTTC. Residues: CASSLLVDEQFF.

This clonotype was counted ten times or more. The rearrangement joins TRBV28 to TRBJ1-2; D not resolved. This CDR3 has 15 residues. V was clipped by 6 bases and J by 8 bases, with 22 bases between them. Germline V gene lookup returns CDR1 MDHEN and CDR2 SYDVKM. The CDR3 is CASRNAATHPGGYTF. The CDR3 DNA is TGTGCCAGCAGAAACGCGGCCACTCACCCGGGGGGCTACACCTTC.